These T cell receptor beta chains were read from a single sample in a study of T-cell memory formation after mild COVID-19. In TCRdb, the 5' RACE reads were re-called with MiXCR into one record per CDR3 protein. The sample holds approximately 490,000 distinct CDR3 sequences, roughly 22% seen once. The sequenced material came from PBMCs or a T cell subset sorted from them (not recorded which). The receptor source for this set is an adult woman who had mild COVID-19 (a few samples of this study predate the infection). Cell type and time point are not known. The CDR3 runs from the conserved cysteine through the conserved F or W. D genes are given only for firm matches. Clone size is shown for a subset of rows, as once, few, many or a class of expanded clone.

size | D | J | V | CDR3 | DNA
- | TRBD1 | TRBJ2-1 | TRBV27 | CASSVDRGLWDEQFF | TGTGCCAGCAGCGTCGACAGGGGGCTATGGGATGAGCAGTTCTTC
- | - | TRBJ1-1 | TRBV5-6 | CASSPDTNTEAFF | TGTGCCAGCAGCCCGGACACGAACACTGAAGCTTTCTTT
- | - | TRBJ1-2 | TRBV29-1 | CSATGLVGRGGYTF | TGCAGCGCCACAGGACTCGTGGGGCGGGGTGGCTACACCTTC
- | TRBD2 | TRBJ2-2 | TRBV3-1 | CASSQGTSGSGGELFF | TGTGCCAGCAGCCAAGGGACTAGCGGGAGCGGCGGGGAGCTGTTTTTT
- | TRBD1 | TRBJ1-1 | TRBV30 | CAWGDRGAFF | TGTGCCTGGGGGGACAGGGGAGCTTTCTTT
few | - | TRBJ1-1 | TRBV4-2 | CASSQEEGMNTEAFF | TGTGCCAGCAGCCAAGAGGAGGGAATGAACACTGAAGCTTTCTTT
few | - | TRBJ1-5 | TRBV12-3/TRBV12-4 | CASSAHLSNQPQHF | TGTGCCAGCAGCGCTCATCTTAGCAATCAGCCCCAGCATTTT
few | - | TRBJ2-1 | TRBV7-9 | CASTQGGGEQFF | TGTGCCAGCACCCAGGGGGGTGGAGAGCAGTTCTTC
- | TRBD2 | TRBJ2-3 | TRBV7-6 | CASSFLGRRGRSADTQYF | TGTGCCAGCAGCTTTCTGGGCCGGCGGGGGAGGTCGGCAGATACGCAGTATTTT
- | - | TRBJ1-5 | TRBV4-1 | CASSQDRAANNQPQHF | TGCGCCAGCAGCCAAGATAGGGCAGCTAACAATCAGCCCCAGCATTTT
many | - | TRBJ2-3 | TRBV7-8 | CASSLIDWTTRVTQYF | TGTGCCAGCAGCTTAATCGATTGGACTACGAGAGTTACGCAGTATTTT
- | - | TRBJ2-7 | TRBV5-6 | CASSLEGTRAGDEQYF | TGTGCCAGCAGCTTGGAGGGGACTCGGGCCGGGGACGAGCAGTACTTC